The 30 T cell receptor beta chains presented below share a single source sample, sequenced in a study of T cell changes during pregnancy in multiple sclerosis. Data came from immunoSEQ multiplex PCR; TCRdb stores just in-frame clones and leaves some out. The data show 35,000 to 45,000 clones, with about 88% seen just once and more than 4.5% held by the top ten. This material consisted of peripheral blood, taken in the third trimester of pregnancy. The source of these receptors is a female donor in good health, enrolled as a control in a pregnancy study.

This clone was counted between two and nine times. V and J are TRBV4-1 and TRBJ1-3; D remains ambiguous. Germline V lookup: CDR1 MGHRA, CDR2 YSYEKL. The CDR3 totals 15 residues. V was clipped by 1 base and J by 0 bases, with 7 bases between them. CDR3 protein: CASSQVGSSGNTIYF. The CDR3 bases are TGCGCCAGCAGCCAAGTGGGCAGCTCTGGAAACACCATATATTTT.

V and J are TRBV11-1 and TRBJ2-7; D remains unclear. V shed 3 bases and J shed 6 bases, with 18 bases lying between them. Germline V CDR1 and CDR2: SGHAT, FQDESV (reference sequence). The CDR3 is 15 amino acids. The CDR3 sequence: CASSFTGMTAGEQYF. The DNA for the CDR3 is TGTGCCAGCAGCTTTACGGGTATGACGGCCGGCGAGCAGTACTTC.

The chain has TRBV9 and TRBJ2-1; 8 bases match TRBD2. V shed 3 bases and J 5 bases; nucleotides not matched to a gene: 7. Germline loops: CDR1 SGDLS, CDR2 YYNGEE. This CDR3 region has 15 residues. This chain's CDR3 is CASSALAALNNEQFF. The CDR3 DNA reads as TGTGCCAGCAGCGCACTAGCGGCCTTAAACAATGAGCAGTTCTTC.

This sequence joins TRBV4-2 and TRBJ2-6, with 8 bases lining up with TRBD1. V shed 2 bases and J 0 bases; nucleotides not matched to a gene: 9. Germline CDR1 reads LGHNA; CDR2 reads YNFKEQ. The CDR3 consists of 19 residues. CDR3 region: CASSQPPGQVNSGANVLTF. The CDR3 DNA reads TGTGCCAGCAGCCAACCCCCGGGACAGGTAAACTCTGGGGCCAACGTCCTGACTTTC.

The chain recombines TRBV30 with TRBJ1-6; 9 bases map to TRBD1. This CDR3 contains 14 residues. Germline V lookup: CDR1 GTSNPN, CDR2 SVGIG (reference sequence). V shed 3 bases, J shed 7 bases, and the junction held 4 bases outside the gene matches. This chain's CDR3 is CAWRTGTGNSPLHF. The CDR3, as DNA: TGTGCCTGGAGGACCGGGACAGGGAATTCACCCCTCCACTTT.

A few counts support this clone. The chain links TRBV2 to TRBJ2-3; D is possibly TRBD1 (5 bases). The CDR3 spans 16 residues. Trimming pared 5 bases from V and 5 bases from J, leaving 20 bases between. Germline CDR1 SNHLY, CDR2 FYNNEI. CDR3 in DNA: TGTGCCAGCAGTTGGTGGGGCCCTGGGGAAAAAGATACGCAGTATTTT. Its translation is CASSWWGPGEKDTQYF.

V is TRBV6-6 and J is TRBJ2-7, with TRBD1 matching over 9 bases. The CDR3 totals 15 residues. Germline CDR1 and CDR2: MNHNY and SVGAGI (reference sequence). The ends lost 4 bases at V and 3 bases at J; junction bases unmatched: 7. Here the CDR3 reads CASSSPTGGSYEQYF. The CDR3 coding sequence is TGTGCCAGCAGTTCCCCGACAGGGGGAAGCTACGAGCAGTACTTC.

The V and J genes are TRBV27 and TRBJ1-2, with TRBD1 matching 10 bases. The V gene's germline CDR1 is MNHEY and CDR2 SMNVEV (reference sequence). The J segment lost 8 bases and the V segment lost 5 bases, leaving 8 bases of the junction unmatched. The CDR3 contains 14 residues. The DNA for the CDR3 is TGTGCCAGCAGTGCCAAGGGGACAGGGGAGGGCTACACCTTC. Its protein is CASSAKGTGEGYTF.

This chain connects TRBV4-2 to TRBJ2-7; TRBD2 matches at 9 bases. V dropped 1 base and J dropped 2; count of bases not matched to a gene: 6. Germline V CDR1 and CDR2: LGHNA, YNFKEQ. The CDR3 contains 16 residues. The CDR3 region is CASSQAGGLAAYEQYF. Written as DNA, the CDR3 is TGTGCCAGCAGCCAAGCAGGGGGACTAGCCGCCTACGAGCAGTACTTC.

The chain is built from TRBV2 and TRBJ2-3; 13 nucleotides line up with TRBD2. CDR3 length: 16 residues. Looked up from germline, CDR1 is SNHLY and CDR2 is FYNNEI. Germline trimming cut 6 bases from V and 1 base from J; bases unmatched to any gene: 4. CDR3 residues: CASRIGLAGGTDTQYF. The CDR3 nucleotides are TGTGCCAGCAGGATAGGACTAGCGGGGGGCACAGATACGCAGTATTTT.

V is TRBV5-1 and J is TRBJ1-6, with D tentatively TRBD1 (6 bases). Trimming cost V 6 bases and J 7 bases, with 20 bases left between them. The V gene's germline CDR1 is SGHRS and CDR2 YFSETQ. The CDR3 runs 16 residues. The CDR3 DNA follows: TGCGCCAGCACGGAGACCGCCGGGACAAGAAATTCACCCCTCCACTTT. Translated, it gives CASTETAGTRNSPLHF. The full variable domain, its missing parts supplied by reference TRBV5-1 and TRBJ1-6, is KAGVTQTPRYLIKTRGQQVTLSCSPISGHRSVSWYQQTPGQGLQFLFEYFSETQRNKGNFPGRFSGRQFSNSRSEMNVSTLELGDSALYLCASTETAGTRNSPLHFGNGTRLTVT.

This chain uses TRBV4-3 with TRBJ2-7, with a tentative D call TRBD2 (5 bases). The CDR3 runs to 13 residues. V shed 1 base and J shed 1 base, with 5 bases lying between them. Germline CDR1 LGHNA, CDR2 YSLEER. CDR3 DNA sequence: TGCGCCAGCAGCCAAGGGACTTCCTACGAGCAGTACTTC. It yields the protein CASSQGTSYEQYF.

J is TRBJ2-2 and V is TRBV5-1, with 9 nucleotides matching TRBD2. Germline-derived CDR1 and CDR2 are SGHRS and YFSETQ. The CDR3 has 15 amino acids. The V segment lost 2 bases and the J segment 1 base; nucleotides outside the gene matches: 0. The CDR3 bases are TGCGCCAGCAGCTTTAGCGGGAGGAACACCGGGGAGCTGTTTTTT. Its protein is CASSFSGRNTGELFF.

The sample holds many counts of this clone. The chain couples TRBV27 to TRBJ2-4; 11 nucleotides line up with TRBD1. Trimming cost V 4 bases and J 11 bases; bases outside gene matches: 4. CDR3 length: 13 residues. The germline CDR1 and CDR2 sequences are MNHEY and SMNVEV (reference sequence). The CDR3 is CASSSTGQGVQYF. As DNA, the CDR3 is TGTGCCAGCAGTTCAACGGGACAGGGGGTTCAGTACTTC.

The chain couples TRBV13 to TRBJ1-4, with TRBD1 as a possible D gene (5 bases). V gave up 4 bases and J gave up 4 bases, with 10 bases separating them. The CDR3 runs to 14 residues. Germline values: CDR1 PRHDT, CDR2 FYEKMQ (reference sequence). CDR3 DNA: TGTGCCAGCAGCTCCAGGGCAGGTAATGAAAAACTGTTTTTT. This gives the protein CASSSRAGNEKLFF. Based on the CDR3 plus reference TRBV13 and TRBJ1-4, the full variable domain is AAGVIQSPRHLIKEKRETATLKCYPIPRHDTVYWYQQGPGQDPQFLISFYEKMQSDKGSIPDRFSAQQFSDYHSELNMSSLELGDSALYFCASSSRAGNEKLFFGSGTQLSVL.

Here the CDR3 DNA reads TGTGCCAGTAGTATAAGGGAGGGAATCGGGGAGCTGTTTTTT. It translates to CASSIREGIGELFF. This chain uses TRBV19 with TRBJ2-2; TRBD2 agrees at 7 bases. Per the germline V gene, CDR1 is LNHDA and CDR2 is SQIVND (reference sequence). J lost 7 bases, V lost 2 bases, and 4 bases had no gene match. The CDR3 loop spans 14 amino acids.

Written as DNA, the CDR3 is TGTGCCAGCAGTGAGTTTCGCGGGACGAACACCGGGGAGCTGTTTTTT. Protein sequence: CASSEFRGTNTGELFF. The chain has TRBV6-1 and TRBJ2-2, with D maybe TRBD2 (6 bases). Trimming stripped 3 bases from V and 0 bases from J, with 11 bases between. In germline, CDR1 is MNHNS, CDR2 SASEGT. The CDR3 length is 16 residues.

The V call is TRBV7-8, the J call TRBJ1-5; no clear D gene. The CDR3 consists of 15 residues. With 5 bases removed from V and 5 bases from J, the gap between germline ends came to 16 bases. Germline lookup yields CDR1 SGHVS and CDR2 FQNEAQ. CDR3 nucleotides: TGTGCCAGCAGCACGGTCCCCGGTACGGATCAGCCCCAGCATTTT. It specifies CASSTVPGTDQPQHF.

V usage is TRBV9 and J usage is TRBJ1-1; a weak D match, TRBD1 (5 bases). V dropped 4 bases and J dropped 1 base, with 11 bases sitting between them. This CDR3 has 14 residues. CDR1 is SGDLS and CDR2 is YYNGEE in the germline V gene. The CDR3, as DNA: TGTGCCAGCAGCCCAGGGTCGGGGAACACTGAAGCTTTCTTT. This sequence encodes CASSPGSGNTEAFF.

The rearrangement links TRBV28 to TRBJ2-2, with D perhaps TRBD1 (5 bases). Trimming removed 8 bases from V and 0 bases from J, with 16 bases in between. The CDR3 sequence is 16 residues long. CDR1 and CDR2 from the germline V gene are MDHEN and SYDVKM. The CDR3 DNA follows: TGTGCCAGCCTAAGGGGTGAGGTAGCGAACACCGGGGAGCTGTTTTTT. As protein: CASLRGEVANTGELFF.

This clone was recorded only once. This chain connects TRBV11-1 to TRBJ2-6, with a possible D match to TRBD1 (5 bases). This CDR3 has 18 amino acids. Germline CDR1 reads SGHAT; CDR2 reads FQDESV (reference sequence). V was clipped by 5 bases and J by 1 base, with 18 bases between them. The CDR3 reads CASSPGFQGLSGANVLTF. The CDR3 DNA reads TGTGCCAGCAGCCCGGGTTTTCAGGGCCTATCTGGGGCCAACGTCCTGACTTTC.

This sequence joins TRBV18 and TRBJ2-6; 7 nucleotides line up with TRBD1. J lost 3 bases, V lost 1 base, and 0 bases had no gene match. Looked up from germline, CDR1 is KGHSH and CDR2 is LQKENI. The CDR3 is 15 amino acids. CDR3 sequence reads: CASSPRQGGANVLTF. CDR3 in DNA: TGTGCCAGCTCACCACGACAGGGTGGGGCCAACGTCCTGACTTTC.

The J gene is TRBJ1-1, the V gene TRBV13; D is possibly TRBD1 (5 bases). This CDR3 spans 16 amino acids. Trimming shortened V by 5 bases and J by 0 bases, and 16 bases separated the two germline ends. Per the germline V gene, CDR1 is PRHDT and CDR2 is FYEKMQ (reference sequence). The CDR3 protein is CASSRHGGDLNTEAFF. DNA for the CDR3: TGTGCCAGCAGCAGACACGGAGGGGACCTGAACACTGAAGCTTTCTTT.

By share, this clone ranks as medium-sized. V gene TRBV6-1 combines with J gene TRBJ1-5; a weak D match, TRBD1 (5 bases). The CDR3 spans 14 residues. Germline CDR1 MNHNS, CDR2 SASEGT. V gave up 2 bases and J gave up 6 bases, with 11 bases separating them. The CDR3 coding sequence is TGTGCCAGCAGTGAATGGGGGGGGAGTCAGCCCCAGCATTTT. Encoded protein: CASSEWGGSQPQHF.

This chain uses TRBV6-5 with TRBJ2-3; a possible D gene is TRBD1 (5 bases). The CDR3 has 15 amino acids. Germline V lookup: CDR1 MNHEY, CDR2 SVGAGI. V was shortened by 2 bases and J by 4 bases, with 13 bases between the two germline ends. The CDR3 is CASSYATGFADTQYF. The CDR3 DNA reads as TGTGCCAGCAGTTACGCTACAGGATTTGCAGATACGCAGTATTTT.

The chain employs TRBV5-1 and TRBJ2-2; possible D gene TRBD1, 6 bases. In germline, CDR1 is SGHRS, CDR2 YFSETQ. V lost 3 bases, J lost 2 bases, and 11 bases lay in between. The CDR3 extends over 15 amino acids. The CDR3 DNA reads TGCGCCAGCAGCTCCCGGACAGAAAACACCGGGGAGCTGTTTTTT. Protein product: CASSSRTENTGELFF. The whole variable domain, remainder taken from reference TRBV5-1 and TRBJ2-2, is KAGVTQTPRYLIKTRGQQVTLSCSPISGHRSVSWYQQTPGQGLQFLFEYFSETQRNKGNFPGRFSGRQFSNSRSEMNVSTLELGDSALYLCASSSRTENTGELFFGEGSRLTVL.

The table lists this clone with a few counts. This chain connects TRBV4-2 to TRBJ1-6; D not resolved. CDR1 and CDR2 from the germline V gene are LGHNA and YNFKEQ. The CDR3 totals 14 residues. Trimming shortened V by 3 bases and J by 9 bases, and 12 bases separated the two germline ends. CDR3 residues: CASSHEVETSPLHF. In nucleotides, the CDR3 is TGTGCCAGCAGCCATGAGGTTGAAACTTCACCCCTCCACTTT.

The chain joins TRBV20-1 to TRBJ2-1, with D tentatively TRBD2 (5 bases). CDR1 and CDR2 from the germline V gene are DFQATT and SNEGSKA (reference sequence). This CDR3 has 11 amino acids. V lost 1 base, J lost 11 bases, and 9 bases lay in between. The CDR3 sequence is CSARAREQQFF. In nucleotides, the CDR3 is TGCAGTGCTAGAGCGAGGGAGCAGCAGTTCTTC.

The chain uses TRBV4-1 and TRBJ2-5; D may be TRBD2 (5 bases). V was cut by 4 bases and J by 5 bases, with 11 bases left in between. CDR1 is MGHRA and CDR2 is YSYEKL in the germline V gene. This CDR3 comprises 13 residues. In nucleotides, the CDR3 is TGCGCCAGCAGCCGAGGAGGAGTGGAGACCCAGTACTTC. Its translation is CASSRGGVETQYF.

This rearrangement joins TRBV6-1 to TRBJ2-5, with 11 bases matching TRBD2. CDR1 MNHNS and CDR2 SASEGT come from the germline V gene. The ends lost 3 bases at V and 4 bases at J; junction bases unmatched: 4. This CDR3 is 15 amino acids long. As DNA, the CDR3 is TGTGCCAGCAGTGAGAGACTAGCGGGATCAGAGACCCAGTACTTC. This encodes CASSERLAGSETQYF.